This T cell receptor beta chain is from a study of cytomegalovirus exposure and HLA in healthy donors. Findings of the study overall: Listed as cytomegalovirus-associated were 150 to 200 TCR beta chains. That first-cohort TCR clusters tended to co-occur in the approximately 110 validation repertoires was found in a later analysis. The classifier was said to identify cytomegalovirus status with high specificity and sensitivity.

V was pared by 6 bases and J by 7 bases, with 18 bases between. This CDR3 has 15 amino acids. Looked up from germline, CDR1 is MDHEN and CDR2 is SYDVKM. Clones were read by immunoSEQ multiplex PCR, and TCRdb kept only the in-frame ones, dropping some. The sample lists roughly 67,000 clones; 91% were seen once. The donors were in the approximately 130-subject validation cohort; that cohort was separate from the roughly 660-subject first cohort. Notes on this clone: The antigen is unknown.

Input material: PBMCs. The source of this sequence is a man in his late teens or twenties in good health and CMV-seronegative. The rearrangement uses TRBV28 and TRBJ1-4; a possible D gene is TRBD1 (5 bases). CDR3 loop: CASSLPWGDGEKLFF. The CDR3 DNA reads as TGTGCCAGCAGCCTTCCCTGGGGGGACGGTGAAAAACTGTTTTTT.